This T cell receptor (beta chain) appears in the sequencing data of a study of blood T cells in healthy people across ages. Comments on this clonotype: As yet, its antigen is unknown.

Combining a sample-barcoded 5' primer with a J-beta primer mix, a second PCR ran for about 7 to 11 cycles. TCRdb reprocessed the 5' RACE reads via MiXCR and lists one record per CDR3 protein. The table shows hundreds of thousands of distinct CDR3 sequences, with roughly 50% occurring only once. Study-wide results and limits: TCR beta diversity correlated strongly with naive T cell percentage.

With V trimmed by 8 bases and J by 4 bases, 9 bases remained unmatched. Germline CDR1 is MNHEY and CDR2 is SMNVEV (reference sequence). This CDR3 contains 14 residues. The TCR sequence derives from a woman in her sixties or seventies in good health. The chain recombines TRBV27 with TRBJ2-5, with 8 bases aligning to TRBD2. Source material: blood. The CDR3 reads CASGQGLAPETQYF. As DNA, the CDR3 is TGTGCCAGCGGCCAAGGACTAGCCCCAGAGACCCAGTACTTC.